This T cell receptor (beta chain) was sequenced during a study of T cell repertoires in cytomegalovirus infection. Study in general: Public TCR beta signatures indicated both CMV infection and matching HLA type. Overall study findings and caveats: Based on cumulative public TCR beta family frequency, carriers of CMV plus the relevant HLA were identified. Ex vivo, HLA-C-restricted CMV-specific TCR beta clonotypes prevailed over the rest of the response.

This clonotype was counted only a few times. Antigen specificity is unknown. From the reads, TCRdb called clonotypes with MiXCR, one entry per CDR3 protein. The table lists about 740,000 distinct CDR3 sequences, roughly 35% of them singletons, with roughly 2.8% in the top ten. Unmatched junction bases numbered 12, after V lost 5 bases and J lost 5 bases. The V gene's germline CDR1 is DFQATT and CDR2 SNEGSKA (reference sequence). This CDR3 has 14 amino acids. The chain uses TRBV20-1 and TRBJ2-7; 7 bases fit TRBD2. The clonotype was recovered from a human donor in good health (CMV status not recorded). Some clones in this sample may be carry-over from other donors' samples. Sequences were obtained from PBMCs. CDR3 region: CSAPPRRGRDEQYF. The CDR3 nucleotides read TGCAGTGCTCCTCCGCGGCGGGGGAGGGACGAGCAGTACTTC.